This TCR beta chain originates from a study of T cells in Graves' hyperthyroidism and ophthalmopathy. The investigators amplified TCR beta CDR3 regions from RNA transcripts. A first-round RT-PCR of the TCR CDR3 used the HTBI primer set. TCRdb fed the multiplex PCR reads into MiXCR, producing one record per CDR3 protein. This sample has about 380,000 distinct CDR3 sequences, with 13% found just once. The specimen sequenced was blood. This TCR was sampled from a man aged 25-45 years with Graves' hyperthyroidism that later progressed to Graves' ophthalmopathy.

The CDR3 sequence: CASSTHRGASPLHF. The CDR3 nucleotides are TGTGCCAGCAGTACACACAGGGGGGCTTCACCCCTCCACTTT. The chain recombines TRBV6-2 or TRBV6-3 with TRBJ1-6; 8 bases fit TRBD1. The ends lost 5 bases at V and 9 bases at J; junction bases unmatched: 6. The CDR3 totals 14 residues. CDR1 and CDR2 (germline): MNHEY, SVGEGT.